This T cell receptor beta chain was sequenced during a study of blood T cell repertoires in COVID-19. Study at large: Sources were T cells, B-cell-depleted T cells, or PBMCs; the material itself was cDNA or gDNA.

The repertoire was sequenced with immunoSEQ multiplex PCR; TCRdb's copy has only in-frame clones and lacks some. The sample has about 140,000 clones, over 80% seen once. Trimming removed 5 bases from V and 1 base from J, with 8 bases in between. The CDR3 is made up of 13 amino acids. This clone occurred many times. Other DNA sequences in the sample encode the same CDR3. This sequence originates from a man aged 50 to 60 who had recovered from COVID-19. The specimen was peripheral blood. V is TRBV12-3 or TRBV12-4 and J is TRBJ1-1; perhaps TRBD1 as D (5 bases). The CDR3 bases are TGTGCCAGCAGTCCCACAGGGAACACTGAAGCTTTCTTT. Translation gives CASSPTGNTEAFF.